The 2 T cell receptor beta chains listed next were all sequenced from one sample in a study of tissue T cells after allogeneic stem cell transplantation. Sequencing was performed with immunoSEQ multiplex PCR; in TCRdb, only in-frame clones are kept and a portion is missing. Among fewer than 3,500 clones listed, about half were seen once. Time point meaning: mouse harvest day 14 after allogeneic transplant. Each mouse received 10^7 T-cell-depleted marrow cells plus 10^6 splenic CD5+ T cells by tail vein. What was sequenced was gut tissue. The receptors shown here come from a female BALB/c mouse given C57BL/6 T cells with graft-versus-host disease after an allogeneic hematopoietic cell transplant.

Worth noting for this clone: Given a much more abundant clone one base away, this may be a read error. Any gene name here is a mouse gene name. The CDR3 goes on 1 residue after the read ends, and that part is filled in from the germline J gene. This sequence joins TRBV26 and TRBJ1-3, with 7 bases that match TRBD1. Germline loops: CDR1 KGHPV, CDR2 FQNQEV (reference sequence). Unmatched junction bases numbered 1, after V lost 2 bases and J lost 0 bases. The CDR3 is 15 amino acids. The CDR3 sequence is CASSLGTASGNTLYF. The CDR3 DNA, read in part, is TGTGCCAGCAGTCTGGGGACAGCTTCTGGAAATACGCTCTAT.

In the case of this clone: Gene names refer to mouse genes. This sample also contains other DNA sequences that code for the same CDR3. The CDR3 bases that were read are TGCTCCAGTAGTCGGCAGGGAGGAGACACCCAGTAC. Translated: CSSSRQGGDTQY. The CDR3 in its entirety is CSSSRQGGDTQYF. The V call is TRBV23, the J call TRBJ2-5; the D call of TRBD1 is as the table states it, not checked on the DNA. The CDR3 end lies 1 residue beyond the end of the read and is filled in from the germline J gene. Germline lookup yields CDR1 KGHTA and CDR2 FQNQQP. The CDR3 has 13 residues.